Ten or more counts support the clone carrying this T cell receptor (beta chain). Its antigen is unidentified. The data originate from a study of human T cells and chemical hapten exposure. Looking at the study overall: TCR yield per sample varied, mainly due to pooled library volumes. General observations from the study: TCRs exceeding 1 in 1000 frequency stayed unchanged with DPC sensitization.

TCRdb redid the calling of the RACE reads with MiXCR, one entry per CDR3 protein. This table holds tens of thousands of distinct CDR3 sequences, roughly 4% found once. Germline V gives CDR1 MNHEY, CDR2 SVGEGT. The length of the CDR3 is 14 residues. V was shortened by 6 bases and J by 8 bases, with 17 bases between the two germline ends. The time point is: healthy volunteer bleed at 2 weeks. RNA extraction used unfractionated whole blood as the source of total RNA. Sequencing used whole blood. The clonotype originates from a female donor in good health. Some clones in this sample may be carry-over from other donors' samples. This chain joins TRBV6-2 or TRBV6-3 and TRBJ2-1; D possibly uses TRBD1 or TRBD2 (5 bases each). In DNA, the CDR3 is TGTGCCAGCAGCCCGGGACCGATGGTCGATGAGCAGTTCTTC. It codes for CASSPGPMVDEQFF.